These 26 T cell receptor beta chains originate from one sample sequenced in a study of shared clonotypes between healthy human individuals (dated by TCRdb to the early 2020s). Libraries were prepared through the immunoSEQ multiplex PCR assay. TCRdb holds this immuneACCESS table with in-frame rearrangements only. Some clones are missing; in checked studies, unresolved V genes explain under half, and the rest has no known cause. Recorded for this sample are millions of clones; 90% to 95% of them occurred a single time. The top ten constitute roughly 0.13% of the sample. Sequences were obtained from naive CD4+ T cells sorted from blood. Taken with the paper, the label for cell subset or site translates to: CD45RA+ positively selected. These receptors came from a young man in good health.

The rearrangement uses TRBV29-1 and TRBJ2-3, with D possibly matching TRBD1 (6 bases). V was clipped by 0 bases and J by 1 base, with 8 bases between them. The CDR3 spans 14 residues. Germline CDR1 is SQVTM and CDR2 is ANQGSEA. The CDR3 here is CSVEDRTGTDTQYF. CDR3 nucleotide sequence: TGCAGCGTTGAAGATAGGACAGGCACAGATACGCAGTATTTT.

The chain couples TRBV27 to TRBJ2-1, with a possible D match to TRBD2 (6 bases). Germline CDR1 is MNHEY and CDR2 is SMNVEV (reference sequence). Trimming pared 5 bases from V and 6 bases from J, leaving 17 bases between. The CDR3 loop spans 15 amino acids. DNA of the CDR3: TGTGCCAGCAGTCCCTCCGTCCATAGCGGCAATGAGCAGTTCTTC. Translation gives CASSPSVHSGNEQFF.

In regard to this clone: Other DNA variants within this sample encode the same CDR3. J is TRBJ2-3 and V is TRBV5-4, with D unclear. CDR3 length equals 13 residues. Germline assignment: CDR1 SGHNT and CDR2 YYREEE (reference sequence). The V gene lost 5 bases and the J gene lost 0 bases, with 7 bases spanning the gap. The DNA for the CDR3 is TGTGCCAGCAGTTCTGACAGCACAGATACGCAGTATTTT. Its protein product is CASSSDSTDTQYF.

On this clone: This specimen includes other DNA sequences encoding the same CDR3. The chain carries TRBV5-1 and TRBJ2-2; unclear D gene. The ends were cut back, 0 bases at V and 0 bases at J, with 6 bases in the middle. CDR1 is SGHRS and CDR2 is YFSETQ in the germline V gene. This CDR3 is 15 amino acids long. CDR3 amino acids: CASSLGHPNTGELFF. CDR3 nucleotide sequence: TGCGCCAGCAGCTTGGGACACCCGAACACCGGGGAGCTGTTTTTT.

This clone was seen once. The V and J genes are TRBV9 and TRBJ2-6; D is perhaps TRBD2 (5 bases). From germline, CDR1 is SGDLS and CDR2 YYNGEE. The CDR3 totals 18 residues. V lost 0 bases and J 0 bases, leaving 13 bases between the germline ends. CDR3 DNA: TGTGCCAGCAGCGTAGTAGGTGCGGGTAGCTCTGGGGCCAACGTCCTGACTTTC. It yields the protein CASSVVGAGSSGANVLTF. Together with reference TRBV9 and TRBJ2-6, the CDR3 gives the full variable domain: DSGVTQTPKHLITATGQRVTLRCSPRSGDLSVYWYQQSLDQGLQFLIQYYNGEERAKGNILERFSAQQFPDLHSELNLSSLELGDSALYFCASSVVGAGSSGANVLTFGAGSRLTVL.

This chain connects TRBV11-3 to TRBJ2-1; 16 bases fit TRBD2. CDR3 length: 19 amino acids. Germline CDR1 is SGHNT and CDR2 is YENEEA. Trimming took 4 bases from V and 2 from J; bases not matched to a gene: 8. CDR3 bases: TGTGCCAGCAGCTCAGGGACTAGCGGGGGGGCAAGTCCCTACAATGAGCAGTTCTTC. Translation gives CASSSGTSGGASPYNEQFF.

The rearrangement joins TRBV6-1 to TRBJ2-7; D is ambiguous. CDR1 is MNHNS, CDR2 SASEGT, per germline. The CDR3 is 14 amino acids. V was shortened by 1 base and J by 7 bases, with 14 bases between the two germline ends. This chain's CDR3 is CASSEVEPRREQYF. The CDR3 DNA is TGTGCCAGCAGTGAAGTGGAGCCTCGTAGGGAGCAGTACTTC.

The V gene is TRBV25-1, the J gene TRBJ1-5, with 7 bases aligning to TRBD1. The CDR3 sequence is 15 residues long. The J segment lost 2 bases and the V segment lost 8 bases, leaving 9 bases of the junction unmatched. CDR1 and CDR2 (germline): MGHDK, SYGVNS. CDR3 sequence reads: CASGGDRVGNQPQHF. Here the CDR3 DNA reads TGTGCCAGCGGAGGAGACAGGGTTGGCAATCAGCCCCAGCATTTT. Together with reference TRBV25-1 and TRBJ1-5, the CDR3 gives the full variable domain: EADIYQTPRYLVIGTGKKITLECSQTMGHDKMYWYQQDPGMELHLIHYSYGVNSTEKGDLSSESTVSRIRTEHFPLTLESARPSHTSQYLCASGGDRVGNQPQHFGDGTRLSIL.

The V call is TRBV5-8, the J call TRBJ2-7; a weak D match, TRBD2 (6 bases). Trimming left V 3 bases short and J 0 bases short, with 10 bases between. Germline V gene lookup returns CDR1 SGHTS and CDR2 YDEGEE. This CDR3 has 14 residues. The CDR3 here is CASSSGTGSYEQYF. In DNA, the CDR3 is TGTGCCAGCAGCTCCGGGACTGGCTCCTACGAGCAGTACTTC. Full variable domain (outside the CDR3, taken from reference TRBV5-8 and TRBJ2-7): EAGVTQSPTHLIKTRGQQATLRCSPISGHTSVYWYQQALGLGLQFLLWYDEGEERNRGNFPPRFSGRQFPNYSSELNVNALELEDSALYLCASSSGTGSYEQYFGPGTRLTVT.

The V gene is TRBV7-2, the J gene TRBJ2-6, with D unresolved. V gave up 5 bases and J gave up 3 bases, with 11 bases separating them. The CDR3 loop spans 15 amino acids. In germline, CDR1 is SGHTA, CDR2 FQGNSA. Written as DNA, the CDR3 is TGTGCCAGCAGCCCCCGGATGGATGGGGCCAACGTCCTGACTTTC. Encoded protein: CASSPRMDGANVLTF. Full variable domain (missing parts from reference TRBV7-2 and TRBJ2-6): GAGVSQSPSNKVTEKGKDVELRCDPISGHTALYWYRQSLGQGLEFLIYFQGNSAPDKSGLPSDRFSAERTGGSVSTLTIQRTQQEDSAVYLCASSPRMDGANVLTFGAGSRLTVL.

The CDR3, as DNA: TGTGCCAGCAGCTTAGGGCCGACGGTCTCTGGAAACACCATATATTTT. Protein: CASSLGPTVSGNTIYF. The rearrangement joins TRBV7-9 to TRBJ1-3; D is unclear. V was cut by 1 base and J by 0 bases, with 10 bases left in between. Per germline, CDR1 SEHNR and CDR2 FQNEAQ (reference sequence). The CDR3 is 16 amino acids.

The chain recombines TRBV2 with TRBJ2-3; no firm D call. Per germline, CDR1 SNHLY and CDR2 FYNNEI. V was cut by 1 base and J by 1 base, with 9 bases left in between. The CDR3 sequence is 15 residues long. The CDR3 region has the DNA TGTGCCAGCAGTGAAGGCGGCCTCGGCACAGATACGCAGTATTTT. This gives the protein CASSEGGLGTDTQYF.

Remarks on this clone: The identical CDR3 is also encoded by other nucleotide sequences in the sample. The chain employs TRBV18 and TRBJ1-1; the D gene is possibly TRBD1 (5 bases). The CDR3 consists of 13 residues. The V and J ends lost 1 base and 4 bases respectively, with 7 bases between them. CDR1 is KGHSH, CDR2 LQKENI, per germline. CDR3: CASSPLGGTEAFF. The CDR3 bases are TGTGCCAGCTCACCACTGGGGGGCACTGAAGCTTTCTTT.

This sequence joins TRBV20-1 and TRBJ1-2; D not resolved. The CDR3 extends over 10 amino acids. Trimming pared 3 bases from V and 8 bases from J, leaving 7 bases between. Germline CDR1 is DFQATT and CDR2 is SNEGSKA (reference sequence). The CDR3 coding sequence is TGCAGTGCTAGCTCTCTGGGCTACACCTTC. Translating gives CSASSLGYTF.

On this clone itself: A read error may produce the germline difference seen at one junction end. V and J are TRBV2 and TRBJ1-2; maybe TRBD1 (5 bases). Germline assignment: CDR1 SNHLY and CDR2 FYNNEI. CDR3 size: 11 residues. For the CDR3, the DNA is TGTGCCAGCAGCGAGGCCGGGACTTCCGACTTC. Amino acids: CASSEAGTSDF.

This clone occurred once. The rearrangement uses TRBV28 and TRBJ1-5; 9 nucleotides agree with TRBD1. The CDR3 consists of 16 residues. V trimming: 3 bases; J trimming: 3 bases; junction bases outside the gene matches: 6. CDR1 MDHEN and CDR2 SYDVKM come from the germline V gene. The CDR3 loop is CASSFRTGVNNQPQHF. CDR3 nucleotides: TGTGCCAGCAGTTTTCGGACAGGGGTAAACAATCAGCCCCAGCATTTT.

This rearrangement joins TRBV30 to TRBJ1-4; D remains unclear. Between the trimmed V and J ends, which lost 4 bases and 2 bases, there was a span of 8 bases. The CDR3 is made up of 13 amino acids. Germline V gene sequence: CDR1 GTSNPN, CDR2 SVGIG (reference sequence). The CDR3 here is CAWIDRTNEKLFF. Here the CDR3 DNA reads TGTGCCTGGATCGACCGCACTAATGAAAAACTGTTTTTT.

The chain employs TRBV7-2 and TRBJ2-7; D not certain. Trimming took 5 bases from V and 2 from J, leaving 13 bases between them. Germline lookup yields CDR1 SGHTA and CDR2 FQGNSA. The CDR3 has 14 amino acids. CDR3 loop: CASSPGRMAYEQYF. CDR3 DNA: TGTGCCAGCAGCCCCGGACGGATGGCCTACGAGCAGTACTTC.

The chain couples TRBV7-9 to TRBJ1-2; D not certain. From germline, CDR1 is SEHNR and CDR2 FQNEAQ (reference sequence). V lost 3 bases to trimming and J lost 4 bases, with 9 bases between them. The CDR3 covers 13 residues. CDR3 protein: CASSFPPPYGYTF. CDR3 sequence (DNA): TGTGCCAGCAGCTTTCCCCCTCCCTATGGCTACACCTTC.

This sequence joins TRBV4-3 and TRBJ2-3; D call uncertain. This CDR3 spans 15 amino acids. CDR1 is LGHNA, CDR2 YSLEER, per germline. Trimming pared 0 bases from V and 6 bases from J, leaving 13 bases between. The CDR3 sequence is CASSQDLAGADTQYF. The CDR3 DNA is TGCGCCAGCAGCCAAGATCTGGCTGGAGCCGATACGCAGTATTTT.

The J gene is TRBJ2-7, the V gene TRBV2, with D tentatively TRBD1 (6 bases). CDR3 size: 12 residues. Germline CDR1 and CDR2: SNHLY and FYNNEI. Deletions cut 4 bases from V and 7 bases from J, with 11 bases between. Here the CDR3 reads CASSGDIVEQYF. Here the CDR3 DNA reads TGTGCCAGCAGTGGGGACATCGTTGAGCAGTACTTC.

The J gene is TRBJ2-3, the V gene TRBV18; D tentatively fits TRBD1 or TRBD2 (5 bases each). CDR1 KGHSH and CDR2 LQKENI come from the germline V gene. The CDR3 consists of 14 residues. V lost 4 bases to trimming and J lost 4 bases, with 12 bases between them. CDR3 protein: CASSRGYKADTQYF. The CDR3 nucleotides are TGTGCCAGCTCACGGGGGTATAAGGCAGATACGCAGTATTTT.

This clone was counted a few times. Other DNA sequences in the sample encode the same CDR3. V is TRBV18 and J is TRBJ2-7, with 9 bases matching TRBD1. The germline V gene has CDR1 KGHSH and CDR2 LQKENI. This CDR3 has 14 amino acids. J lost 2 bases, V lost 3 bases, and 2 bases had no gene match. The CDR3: CASSPGTGPYEQYF. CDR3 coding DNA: TGTGCCAGCTCACCGGGGACAGGGCCCTACGAGCAGTACTTC. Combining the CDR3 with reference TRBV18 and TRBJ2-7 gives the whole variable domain NAGVMQNPRHLVRRRGQEARLRCSPMKGHSHVYWYRQLPEEGLKFMVYLQKENIIDESGMPKERFSAEFPKEGPSILRIQQVVRGDSAAYFCASSPGTGPYEQYFGPGTRLTVT.

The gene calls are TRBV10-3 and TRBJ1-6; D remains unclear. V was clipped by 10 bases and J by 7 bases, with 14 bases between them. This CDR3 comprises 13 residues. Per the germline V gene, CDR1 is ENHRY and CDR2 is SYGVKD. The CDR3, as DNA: TGTGCCACCCAGCCACGGAACAATTCACCCCTCCACTTT. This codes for CATQPRNNSPLHF.

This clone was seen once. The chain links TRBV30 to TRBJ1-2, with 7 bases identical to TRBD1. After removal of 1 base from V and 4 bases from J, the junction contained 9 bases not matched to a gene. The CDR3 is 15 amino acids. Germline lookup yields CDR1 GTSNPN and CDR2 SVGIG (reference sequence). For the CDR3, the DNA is TGTGCCTGGAGTGGGGGGACAGAGGGGACCTATGGCTACACCTTC. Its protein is CAWSGGTEGTYGYTF.

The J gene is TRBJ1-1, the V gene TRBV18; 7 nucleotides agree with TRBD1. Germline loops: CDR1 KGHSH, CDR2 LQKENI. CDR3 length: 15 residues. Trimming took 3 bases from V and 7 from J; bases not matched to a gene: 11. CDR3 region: CASSPLAQGGNEAFF. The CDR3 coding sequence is TGTGCCAGCTCACCGCTCGCCCAGGGGGGTAATGAAGCTTTCTTT. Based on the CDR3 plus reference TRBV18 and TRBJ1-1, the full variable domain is NAGVMQNPRHLVRRRGQEARLRCSPMKGHSHVYWYRQLPEEGLKFMVYLQKENIIDESGMPKERFSAEFPKEGPSILRIQQVVRGDSAAYFCASSPLAQGGNEAFFGQGTRLTVV.